This TCR beta chain was sequenced in a study of blood T cell repertoires in COVID-19. The V and J ends lost 0 bases and 4 bases respectively, with 4 bases between them. CDR3 length: 13 amino acids. CDR1 is SGHAT, CDR2 FQNNGV, per germline. Data came from immunoSEQ multiplex PCR; TCRdb stores just in-frame clones and leaves some out. The sample records some 250,000 clones, around 81% being singletons. This TCR came from a man under 40 who had recovered from COVID-19. The V call is TRBV11-2, the J call TRBJ1-3; the D is unclear. Source material: peripheral blood. The CDR3 DNA reads as TGTGCCAGCAGCTTAGACAGGGGAAACACCATATATTTT. It encodes CASSLDRGNTIYF.